This record looks at one TCR beta chain sequence and its context. Its antigen is not known. Clones were read by immunoSEQ multiplex PCR, and TCRdb kept only the in-frame ones, dropping some. The sample records 28,000 or so clones, less than 90% being singletons. These data originate in a study of OX40 agonist ivuxolimab in advanced cancers. Overall study: Patient treatment consisted of intravenous ivuxolimab administration every 2 weeks at 0.01 to 10 mg/kg. Whole-study results and caveats: CD4+ and CD8+ blood T cells expanded clonally by week 6 at 0.1 to 3.0 mg/kg. The study did not work out the antigen specificity of the expanded peripheral T cells.

V lost 0 bases, J lost 5 bases, and 10 bases stayed unmatched. Germline CDR1 and CDR2: SGHAT and FQNNGV. This CDR3 comprises 16 residues. This sequence was found in an adult with an advanced solid tumor such as melanoma, head and neck, liver or kidney cancer. The gene calls are TRBV11-2 and TRBJ2-7; the match to TRBD1 covers 7 bases. The specimen comprised CD4+ or CD8+ T cells sorted from blood, sampled in a trial of the OX40 agonist ivuxolimab. The CDR3 coding sequence is TGTGCCAGCAGCTTAGAATTACAGGGGAAGATCGACGAGCAGTACTTC. Its translation is CASSLELQGKIDEQYF.